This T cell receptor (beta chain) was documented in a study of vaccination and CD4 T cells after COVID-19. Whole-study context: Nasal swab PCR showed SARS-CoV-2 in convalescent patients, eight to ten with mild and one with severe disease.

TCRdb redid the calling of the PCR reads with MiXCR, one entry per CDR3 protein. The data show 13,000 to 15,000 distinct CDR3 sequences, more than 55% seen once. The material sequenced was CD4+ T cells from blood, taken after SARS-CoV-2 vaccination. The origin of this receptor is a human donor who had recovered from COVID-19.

The CDR3 here is CATDNYLGYEQYF. The CDR3 bases are TGTGCCACCGACAATTATCTCGGCTACGAGCAGTACTTC. The chain recombines TRBV6-1 with TRBJ2-7; D gene ambiguous. Trimming left V 10 bases short and J 3 bases short, with 16 bases between. The CDR3 is made up of 13 amino acids. Germline V gene sequence: CDR1 MNHNS, CDR2 SASEGT.